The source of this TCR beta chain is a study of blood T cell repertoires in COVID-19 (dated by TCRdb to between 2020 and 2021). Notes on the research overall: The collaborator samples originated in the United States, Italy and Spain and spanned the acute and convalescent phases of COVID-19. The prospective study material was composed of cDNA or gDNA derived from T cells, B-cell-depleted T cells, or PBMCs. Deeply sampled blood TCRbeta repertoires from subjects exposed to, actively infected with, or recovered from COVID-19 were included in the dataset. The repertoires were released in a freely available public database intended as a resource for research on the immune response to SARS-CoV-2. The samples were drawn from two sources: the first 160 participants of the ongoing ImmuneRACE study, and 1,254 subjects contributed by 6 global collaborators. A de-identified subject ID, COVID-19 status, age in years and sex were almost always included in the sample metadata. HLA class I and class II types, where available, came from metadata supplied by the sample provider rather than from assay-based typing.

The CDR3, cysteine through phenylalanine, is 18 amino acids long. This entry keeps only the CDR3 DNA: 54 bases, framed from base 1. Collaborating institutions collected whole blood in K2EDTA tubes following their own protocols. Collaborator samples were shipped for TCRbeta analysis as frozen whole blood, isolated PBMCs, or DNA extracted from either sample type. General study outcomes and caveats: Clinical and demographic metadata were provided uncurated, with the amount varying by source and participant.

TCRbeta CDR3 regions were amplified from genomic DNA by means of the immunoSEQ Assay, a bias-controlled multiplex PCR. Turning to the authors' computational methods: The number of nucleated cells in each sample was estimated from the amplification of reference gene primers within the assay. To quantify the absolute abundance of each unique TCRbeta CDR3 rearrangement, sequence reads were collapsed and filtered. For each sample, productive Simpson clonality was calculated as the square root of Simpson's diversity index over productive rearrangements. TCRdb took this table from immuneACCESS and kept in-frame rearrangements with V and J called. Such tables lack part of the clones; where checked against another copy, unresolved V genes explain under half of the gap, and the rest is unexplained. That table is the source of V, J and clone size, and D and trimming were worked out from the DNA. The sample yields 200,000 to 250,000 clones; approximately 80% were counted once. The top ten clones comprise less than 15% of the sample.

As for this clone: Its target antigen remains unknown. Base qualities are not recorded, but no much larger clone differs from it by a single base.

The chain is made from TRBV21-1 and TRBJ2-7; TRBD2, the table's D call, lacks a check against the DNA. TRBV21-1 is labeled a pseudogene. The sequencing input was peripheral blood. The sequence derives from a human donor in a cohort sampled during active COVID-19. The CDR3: CASSKGLAGAINSYEQYF. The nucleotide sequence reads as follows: TGTGCCAGCAGCAAGGGACTAGCGGGAGCGATAAACTCCTACGAGCAGTACTTC.